The 30 T cell receptor beta chains given below trace back to one sample, sequenced in a study of blood T cell repertoires in COVID-19. TCRdb keeps only in-frame clones here, not all; method: immunoSEQ multiplex PCR. The sample includes 110,000 or so clones, about nine tenths of them seen just once. Material: peripheral blood. The receptors were gathered from a human donor in a cohort sampled during active COVID-19.

Here the CDR3 DNA reads TGCGCCAGCAGCCCCGACGGGACCGGGGGGGATCAGCCCCAGCATTTT. Translation: CASSPDGTGGDQPQHF. J is TRBJ1-5 and V is TRBV5-1, with a tentative D call TRBD1 (5 bases). This CDR3 contains 16 residues. V was cut by 4 bases and J by 5 bases, with 19 bases left in between. CDR1 and CDR2 from the germline V gene are SGHRS and YFSETQ. Full variable domain (rest looked up from reference TRBV5-1 and TRBJ1-5): KAGVTQTPRYLIKTRGQQVTLSCSPISGHRSVSWYQQTPGQGLQFLFEYFSETQRNKGNFPGRFSGRQFSNSRSEMNVSTLELGDSALYLCASSPDGTGGDQPQHFGDGTRLSIL.

The rearrangement joins TRBV11-2 to TRBJ2-7; D gene unclear. Germline V gives CDR1 SGHAT, CDR2 FQNNGV. The CDR3 has 15 amino acids. Trimming took 3 bases from V and 2 from J, leaving 14 bases between them. The CDR3 here is CASSFDSPVPYEQYF. In DNA form, the CDR3 reads TGTGCCAGCAGCTTCGACTCGCCCGTTCCCTACGAGCAGTACTTC.

The chain carries TRBV27 and TRBJ2-5, with no clear D. V was clipped by 5 bases and J by 4 bases, with 11 bases between them. This CDR3 spans 13 amino acids. Germline lookup yields CDR1 MNHEY and CDR2 SMNVEV (reference sequence). The CDR3 region is CASSGLFAETQYF. The CDR3 nucleotides read TGTGCCAGCAGTGGGCTATTCGCAGAGACCCAGTACTTC.

This chain joins TRBV15 and TRBJ2-1, with a weak D call TRBD1 (8 bases). The CDR3 spans 17 residues. V shed 0 bases and J shed 5 bases, with 17 bases lying between them. CDR1 LNHNV and CDR2 YYDKDF come from the germline V gene (reference sequence). The CDR3 sequence: CATSREGGTGEDNEQFF. CDR3 nucleotides: TGTGCCACCAGCAGAGAGGGGGGGACAGGCGAGGACAATGAGCAGTTCTTC. Full variable domain (remainder filled in from reference TRBV15 and TRBJ2-1): DAMVIQNPRYQVTQFGKPVTLSCSQTLNHNVMYWYQQKSSQAPKLLFHYYDKDFNNEADTPDNFQSRRPNTSFCFLDIRSPGLGDTAMYLCATSREGGTGEDNEQFFGPGTRLTVL.

The chain carries TRBV4-1 and TRBJ2-1, with 10 bases that match TRBD1. Germline CDR1 MGHRA, CDR2 YSYEKL. V shed 3 bases, J shed 10 bases, and the junction held 12 bases outside the gene matches. The CDR3 has 16 amino acids. The CDR3 sequence: CASSHTIRDRGEEQFF. The CDR3 bases are TGCGCCAGCAGCCACACCATCAGGGACAGGGGAGAGGAGCAGTTCTTC.

This clone was observed a single time. J is TRBJ1-2 and V is TRBV3-1 (or the pseudogene TRBV3-2), with 7 bases fitting TRBD1. J was trimmed by 8 bases and V by 4 bases; bases with no gene match: 13. Germline V CDR1 and CDR2: LGHDT, YNNKEL (reference sequence). The CDR3 is made up of 15 amino acids. The CDR3 region has the DNA TGTGCCAGCAGCCGACAGGGTCTCGCGGGAGGGGGCTACACCTTC. Translated: CASSRQGLAGGGYTF.

The chain recombines TRBV16 with TRBJ1-2, with 8 bases that match TRBD1. The CDR3 consists of 16 residues. Per germline, CDR1 KGHSY and CDR2 FQNENV. Trimming at V came to 4 bases and at J to 4 bases, leaving 11 bases not matched to a gene. CDR3 region: CASSPPNLQGGYGYTF. DNA of the CDR3: TGTGCCAGCAGCCCCCCCAATTTACAGGGGGGCTATGGCTACACCTTC.

The CDR3 sequence: CASRLIGGALGGYTF. CDR3 DNA sequence: TGTGCCAGCAGACTCATTGGAGGGGCGTTAGGTGGCTACACCTTC. The chain has TRBV28 and TRBJ1-2; tentatively, D is TRBD1 (5 bases). This CDR3 region has 15 residues. The ends were cut back, 6 bases at V and 7 bases at J, with 21 bases in the middle. Germline V gives CDR1 MDHEN, CDR2 SYDVKM.

This clone came up a few times. The chain joins TRBV11-2 to TRBJ2-2; D remains unclear. The V gene lost 3 bases and the J gene lost 1 base, with 9 bases spanning the gap. CDR1 SGHAT and CDR2 FQNNGV come from the germline V gene. The CDR3 extends over 15 amino acids. DNA for the CDR3: TGTGCCAGCAGCTTTTTCAACAGGAACACCGGGGAGCTGTTTTTT. Translated, it gives CASSFFNRNTGELFF.

This sequence joins TRBV27 and TRBJ2-7; 8 bases map to TRBD1. Germline V gives CDR1 MNHEY, CDR2 SMNVEV (reference sequence). Trimming took 1 base from V and 0 from J; bases not matched to a gene: 8. The CDR3 runs 17 residues. The CDR3 region has the DNA TGTGCCAGCAGTTTATTTGGACAGGGACTCAGCTCCTACGAGCAGTACTTC. Protein sequence: CASSLFGQGLSSYEQYF.

The V call is TRBV24-1, the J call TRBJ1-2, with 7 bases that match TRBD1. Per the germline V gene, CDR1 is KGHDR and CDR2 is SFDVKD. The CDR3 covers 14 residues. The trim removed 3 bases at V and 6 bases at J, leaving 6 bases unmatched. CDR3 region: CATSDRDSYNGYTF. The CDR3 region has the DNA TGTGCCACCAGTGATCGGGACAGCTACAATGGCTACACCTTC.

This chain links TRBV5-6 with TRBJ2-7, with a possible D match to TRBD2 (6 bases). The CDR3 spans 14 residues. Trimming left V 4 bases short and J 2 bases short, with 13 bases between. Germline CDR1 and CDR2: SGHDT and YYEEEE. CDR3 sequence: CASSGTDRPYEQYF. CDR3 bases: TGTGCCAGCAGCGGGACTGACAGACCCTACGAGCAGTACTTC.

The chain recombines TRBV2 with TRBJ1-1, with 7 bases matching TRBD1. The CDR3 extends over 14 amino acids. From germline, CDR1 is SNHLY and CDR2 FYNNEI. V lost 6 bases and J lost 6; bases outside the gene matches: 10. CDR3 DNA: TGTGCCAGCAGCGCAGGGGGGACCAACGCTGAAGCTTTCTTT. Its protein product is CASSAGGTNAEAFF.

The genes are TRBV6-4 and TRBJ2-3, with D possibly matching TRBD1 (6 bases). V lost 7 bases, J lost 4 bases, and 15 bases lay in between. Germline loops: CDR1 MRHNA, CDR2 SNTAGT. The CDR3 contains 14 residues. The CDR3 reads CASKTGSGSDTQYF. Written as DNA, the CDR3 is TGTGCCAGCAAAACAGGGTCAGGATCAGATACGCAGTATTTT.

The chain carries TRBV5-6 and TRBJ1-2; 10 nucleotides align to TRBD1. Unmatched junction bases numbered 5, after V lost 3 bases and J lost 0 bases. This CDR3 spans 16 amino acids. The germline V gene encodes CDR1 SGHDT and CDR2 YYEEEE. The CDR3 DNA reads TGTGCCAGCAGCTCGGGCGGGACAGGGGCTAACTATGGCTACACCTTC. Translating it yields CASSSGGTGANYGYTF.

The chain joins TRBV7-6 to TRBJ1-3; TRBD1 is a possible D gene (5 bases). This CDR3 is 15 amino acids long. The ends were cut back, 5 bases at V and 2 bases at J, with 13 bases in the middle. Looked up from germline, CDR1 is SGHVS and CDR2 is FNYEAQ. The CDR3 region is CASSLSPGPGNTIYF. Here the CDR3 DNA reads TGTGCCAGCAGCCTAAGTCCAGGGCCTGGAAACACCATATATTTT. The full variable domain, its missing parts supplied by reference TRBV7-6 and TRBJ1-3, is GAGVSQSPRYKVTKRGQDVALRCDPISGHVSLYWYRQALGQGPEFLTYFNYEAQQDKSGLPNDRFSAERPEGSISTLTIQRTEQRDSAMYRCASSLSPGPGNTIYFGEGSWLTVV.

The V and J genes are TRBV5-8 and TRBJ1-3; D is perhaps TRBD1 (5 bases). Trimming shortened V by 5 bases and J by 0 bases, and 12 bases separated the two germline ends. The length of the CDR3 is 15 residues. Germline assignment: CDR1 SGHTS and CDR2 YDEGEE. This CDR3 reads CASRPAGYSGNTIYF. The CDR3 nucleotides are TGTGCCAGCAGGCCTGCAGGGTACTCTGGAAACACCATATATTTT.

V is TRBV27 and J is TRBJ1-4; 7 bases map to TRBD1. Losses at the gene ends were 6 bases for V and 0 bases for J; bases not matched to a gene: 22. The CDR3 contains 21 residues. CDR1 and CDR2 from the germline V gene are MNHEY and SMNVEV (reference sequence). CDR3 nucleotide sequence: TGTGCCAGCAGGTTACCGGGACAGCTGCCTATTAACAAAGCAACTAATGAAAAACTGTTTTTT. This gives the protein CASRLPGQLPINKATNEKLFF.

This clone was picked up one time. V is TRBV19 and J is TRBJ2-1, with 8 bases identical to TRBD2. Germline CDR1 is LNHDA and CDR2 is SQIVND (reference sequence). V shed 5 bases and J 4 bases; nucleotides not matched to a gene: 7. CDR3 length: 15 amino acids. This CDR3 is CASSYLAGPYNEQFF. The CDR3 DNA reads TGTGCCAGTAGTTACCTAGCGGGCCCATACAATGAGCAGTTCTTC.

This clone was counted once. The CDR3 nucleotides are TGTGCCAGCAGCTCTACAGGGGGCAATGAGCAGTTCTTC. It is translated as CASSSTGGNEQFF. The rearrangement joins TRBV7-3 to TRBJ2-1; 8 bases are a match to TRBD1. The CDR3 length is 13 residues. J lost 6 bases, V lost 4 bases, and 2 bases had no gene match. CDR1 and CDR2 from the germline V gene are SGHTA and FQGTGA.

V and J are TRBV6-2 or TRBV6-3 and TRBJ1-6, with D unresolved. The CDR3 consists of 15 residues. V was clipped by 6 bases and J by 4 bases, with 13 bases between them. Germline CDR1 is MNHEY and CDR2 is SVGEGT. The CDR3 nucleotides are TGTGCCAGCAGCTCCGCGGGAGCATATAATTCACCCCTCCACTTT. It codes for CASSSAGAYNSPLHF.

This clone was seen only once. The chain couples TRBV6-5 to TRBJ1-1; 8 bases are shared with TRBD1. V trimming: 8 bases; J trimming: 4 bases; junction bases outside the gene matches: 0. The length of the CDR3 is 11 residues. The germline V gene has CDR1 MNHEY and CDR2 SVGAGI. In DNA, the CDR3 is TGTGCCAGCGGACAGGGCACTGAAGCTTTCTTT. Translated: CASGQGTEAFF.

The chain combines TRBV28 with TRBJ1-6; D perhaps matches TRBD1 (6 bases). The CDR3 runs 18 residues. Trimming cost V 3 bases and J 8 bases, with 23 bases left between them. Germline V lookup: CDR1 MDHEN, CDR2 SYDVKM. CDR3: CASSFYGGGGAADSPLHF. The CDR3 DNA follows: TGTGCCAGCAGTTTCTATGGAGGGGGGGGCGCGGCGGATTCACCCCTCCACTTT.

V is TRBV5-1 and J is TRBJ2-7; 7 nucleotides match TRBD1. Germline CDR1 reads SGHRS; CDR2 reads YFSETQ. This CDR3 is 14 amino acids long. V was clipped by 4 bases and J by 2 bases; unmatched bases: 6. CDR3 amino acids: CASSPGTEAYEQYF. In nucleotides, the CDR3 is TGCGCCAGCAGCCCAGGGACAGAAGCCTACGAGCAGTACTTC.

The CDR3 DNA sequence: TGTGCCAGCAGTGAAGGCGGGGGGCTTGGGGAGCTGTTTTTT. The encoded protein is CASSEGGGLGELFF. The chain links TRBV25-1 to TRBJ2-2; 8 bases map to TRBD2. CDR1 is MGHDK, CDR2 SYGVNS, per germline. This CDR3 contains 14 residues. V dropped 2 bases and J dropped 8; count of bases not matched to a gene: 4.

The rearrangement links TRBV4-1 to TRBJ2-2; D possibly corresponds to TRBD1 (7 bases). CDR1 and CDR2 (germline): MGHRA, YSYEKL. The CDR3 is 17 residues long. V was pared by 3 bases and J by 1 base, with 15 bases between. For the CDR3, the DNA is TGCGCCAGCAGCCAGGTCAGGGGGGTTAGGAACACCGGGGAGCTGTTTTTT. The encoded protein is CASSQVRGVRNTGELFF.

The rearrangement links TRBV5-1 to TRBJ2-1; 11 bases are shared with TRBD2. The length of the CDR3 is 16 residues. The V segment lost 1 base and the J segment 8 bases; nucleotides outside the gene matches: 8. CDR1 and CDR2 from the germline V gene are SGHRS and YFSETQ. CDR3 in amino acids: CASSLLLAGGLDEQFF. Here the CDR3 DNA reads TGCGCCAGCAGCTTGTTGCTAGCGGGGGGCCTCGATGAGCAGTTCTTC.

The gene calls are TRBV2 and TRBJ1-5; 9 nucleotides line up with TRBD1. Germline V gives CDR1 SNHLY, CDR2 FYNNEI. With 4 bases clipped from V and 7 bases from J, the junction kept 2 bases outside the gene matches. CDR3 size: 13 residues. CDR3 nucleotide sequence: TGTGCCAGCAGTGGACAGGGGGACCAGCCCCAGCATTTT. Translation: CASSGQGDQPQHF. Based on the CDR3 plus reference TRBV2 and TRBJ1-5, the full variable domain is EPEVTQTPSHQVTQMGQEVILRCVPISNHLYFYWYRQILGQKVEFLVSFYNNEISEKSEIFDDQFSVERPDGSNFTLKIRSTKLEDSAMYFCASSGQGDQPQHFGDGTRLSIL.

The chain joins TRBV13 to TRBJ2-5, with D perhaps matching TRBD1 (5 bases). From germline, CDR1 is PRHDT and CDR2 FYEKMQ (reference sequence). This CDR3 is built from 15 residues. V lost 4 bases to trimming and J lost 0 bases, with 12 bases between them. CDR3 nucleotides: TGTGCCAGCAGCTCCTCCACAGGCTACCAAGAGACCCAGTACTTC. Translation: CASSSSTGYQETQYF.

The J gene is TRBJ2-7, the V gene TRBV20-1; D unresolved. Between the trimmed V and J ends, which lost 3 bases and 4 bases, there was a span of 7 bases. The CDR3 runs 11 residues. From germline, CDR1 is DFQATT and CDR2 SNEGSKA (reference sequence). The CDR3 spells CSARGVYEQYF. The CDR3 DNA reads as TGCAGTGCTAGGGGCGTATACGAGCAGTACTTC.